The 17 T cell receptor beta chains in this list originate from one sample, sequenced in a study of CXCR3-negative and CXCR3-positive naive CD8 T cells. Carrying UMI labels, the TRB cDNA libraries were prepared through 5' RACE. Each CDR3 protein gets one entry in TCRdb, which reprocessed the 5' RACE reads and gives no DNA. In total, the table holds over 4,500 distinct CDR3 sequences. Sequencing was done on a sample of naive CXCR3- CD8+ T cells from blood. Documented subset: CD45RO-CCR7+CD27+CD95- naive CD8+ T cells lacking CXCR3 (TNR3-). The receptors come from a human donor in good health. Some clones in this sample may be carry-over from other donors' samples.

This sequence joins TRBV29-1 and TRBJ2-2; TCRdb returns TRBD1, unconfirmable since there is no DNA. The length of the CDR3 is 15 residues. Germline CDR1 reads SQVTM; CDR2 reads ANQGSEA. The CDR3 reads CSVVRQGTNTGELFF.

The chain combines TRBV13 with TRBJ1-1. The CDR3 extends over 14 amino acids. The V gene's germline CDR1 is PRHDT and CDR2 FYEKMQ (reference sequence). CDR3 in amino acids: CASYAGRANTEAFF.

This clonotype ranks as medium-sized (0.01 to 0.1%) in terms of frequency. This CDR3 reads CASSAKTSGGARTGELFF. The V gene is TRBV5-1, the J gene TRBJ2-2; the TRBD2 assignment by TCRdb is unverifiable without DNA. Germline lookup yields CDR1 SGHRS and CDR2 YFSETQ. The CDR3 covers 18 residues.

This clonotype is identified as medium-sized from frequency. V is TRBV1 and J is TRBJ1-5. TRBV1 corresponds to a pseudogene. CDR3 length: 17 residues. CDR3 loop: CTSSQEGGRREDQPQHF.

The rearrangement links TRBV6-2 or TRBV6-3 to TRBJ2-1; TCRdb names TRBD1, which stays unverified in the absence of DNA. The germline CDR1 and CDR2 sequences are MNHEY and SVGEGT. The CDR3 sequence is 13 residues long. This CDR3 is CASSSSSGDEQFF.

The chain uses TRBV7-8 and TRBJ2-7; without DNA, the TCRdb call of TRBD1 cannot be checked. The CDR3 is 12 amino acids. Germline CDR1 and CDR2: SGHVS and FQNEAQ. CDR3 protein: CASSPGANEQYF.

The V and J genes are TRBV21-1 and TRBJ2-3. TRBV21-1 is termed a pseudogene. This CDR3 region has 15 residues. The chain's CDR3 is CASSKDSRNTDTQYF.

The chain is built from TRBV6-4 and TRBJ1-1; TCRdb's D call, TRBD1, is unchecked because there is no DNA. Germline CDR1 reads MRHNA; CDR2 reads SNTAGT. This CDR3 has 15 amino acids. CDR3 loop: CASPWGRPVNTEAFF.

The rearrangement joins TRBV5-5 to TRBJ1-1. Germline V gene lookup returns CDR1 SGHKS and CDR2 YYEKEE (reference sequence). The CDR3 consists of 15 residues. The CDR3 reads CASSRLQAQNTEAFF.

The chain uses TRBV7-3 and TRBJ1-6; TCRdb proposes TRBD1, but this gene call is untestable without DNA. CDR1 is SGHTA, CDR2 FQGTGA, per germline. The CDR3 covers 17 residues. The chain's CDR3 is CASSLRGDRGPDSPLHF.

J is TRBJ1-2 and V is TRBV29-1. The CDR3 extends over 18 amino acids. CDR1 is SQVTM and CDR2 is ANQGSEA in the germline V gene. This CDR3 is CSVGGLGEGGSIGYGYTF.

This chain joins TRBV29-1 and TRBJ1-3; TCRdb picks TRBD1, but there is no DNA to check that call. CDR3 length: 13 residues. Germline V gives CDR1 SQVTM, CDR2 ANQGSEA. The CDR3 region is CSVGDRDGNTIYF.

This clonotype shows up as medium-sized by frequency. This chain joins TRBV28 and TRBJ2-5; TCRdb's D gene call, TRBD2, goes unchecked for lack of DNA. The CDR3 consists of 14 residues. The germline V gene encodes CDR1 MDHEN and CDR2 SYDVKM. CDR3 residues: CASSYSRDSETQYF. Supplemented by reference TRBV28 and TRBJ2-5, the full variable domain reads DVKVTQSSRYLVKRTGEKVFLECVQDMDHENMFWYRQDPGLGLRLIYFSYDVKMKEKGDIPEGYSVSREKKERFSLILESASTNQTSMYLCASSYSRDSETQYFGPGTRLLVL.

The CDR3 sequence: CASTGTGGGTGELFF. The V and J genes are TRBV7-2 and TRBJ2-2; TCRdb indicates TRBD1, and absent DNA this call remains unverified. This CDR3 is built from 15 residues. Germline CDR1 and CDR2: SGHTA and FQGNSA.

J is TRBJ2-1 and V is TRBV7-9; TCRdb reports TRBD1, a call that lacks DNA to check it against. From germline, CDR1 is SEHNR and CDR2 FQNEAQ (reference sequence). The CDR3 covers 16 residues. The CDR3 sequence: CASSRLDRRDYNEQFF.

V is TRBV7-9 and J is TRBJ2-5; checking the TCRdb D call of TRBD1 is not possible without DNA. The CDR3 spans 14 residues. Germline V gene lookup returns CDR1 SEHNR and CDR2 FQNEAQ (reference sequence). The CDR3 loop reads CASSLAQGGETQYF.

The gene calls are TRBV12-3 or TRBV12-4 and TRBJ1-2; TCRdb picks TRBD1, but there is no DNA to check that call. There are 15 residues in the CDR3. CDR3 loop: CASSLWDRGTHGYTF.